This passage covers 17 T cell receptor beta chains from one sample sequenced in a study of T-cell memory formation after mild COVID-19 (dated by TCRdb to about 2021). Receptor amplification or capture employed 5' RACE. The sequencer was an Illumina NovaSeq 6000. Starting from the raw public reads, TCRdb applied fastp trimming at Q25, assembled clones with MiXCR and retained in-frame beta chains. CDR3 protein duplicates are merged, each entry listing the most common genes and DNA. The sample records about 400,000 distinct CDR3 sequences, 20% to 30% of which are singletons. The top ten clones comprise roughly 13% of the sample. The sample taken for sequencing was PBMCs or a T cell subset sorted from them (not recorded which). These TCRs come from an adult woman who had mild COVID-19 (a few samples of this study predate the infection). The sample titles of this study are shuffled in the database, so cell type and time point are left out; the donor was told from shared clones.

CDR3 nucleotide sequence: TGCAGTGCTAGCGGAGGGACTAGGTTCTCCAATGAGCAGTTCTTC. Translation: CSASGGTRFSNEQFF. The rearrangement uses TRBV20-1 and TRBJ2-1, with TRBD2 identical over 8 bases. The CDR3 runs 15 residues. V lost 3 bases to trimming and J lost 6 bases; unmatched junction nucleotides: 10. Looked up from germline, CDR1 is DFQATT and CDR2 is SNEGSKA (reference sequence).

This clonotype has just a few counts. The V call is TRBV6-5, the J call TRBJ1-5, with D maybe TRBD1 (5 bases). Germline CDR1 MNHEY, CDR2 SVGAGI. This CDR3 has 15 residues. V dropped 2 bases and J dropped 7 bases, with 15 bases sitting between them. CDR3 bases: TGTGCCAGCAGTTACGAGGGAAGGGGAGGACAGCCCCAGCATTTT. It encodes CASSYEGRGGQPQHF.

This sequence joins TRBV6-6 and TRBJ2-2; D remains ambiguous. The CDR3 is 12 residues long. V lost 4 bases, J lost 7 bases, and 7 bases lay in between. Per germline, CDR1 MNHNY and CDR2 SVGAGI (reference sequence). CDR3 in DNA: TGTGCCAGCAGTTTCATCCGCGGGGAGCTGTTTTTT. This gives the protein CASSFIRGELFF.

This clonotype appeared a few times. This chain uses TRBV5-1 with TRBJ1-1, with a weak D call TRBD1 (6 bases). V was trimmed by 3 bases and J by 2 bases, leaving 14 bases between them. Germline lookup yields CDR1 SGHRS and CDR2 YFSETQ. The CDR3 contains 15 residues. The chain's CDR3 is CASSWRTAFNTEAFF. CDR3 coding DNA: TGCGCCAGCAGCTGGAGGACAGCCTTCAACACTGAAGCTTTCTTT.

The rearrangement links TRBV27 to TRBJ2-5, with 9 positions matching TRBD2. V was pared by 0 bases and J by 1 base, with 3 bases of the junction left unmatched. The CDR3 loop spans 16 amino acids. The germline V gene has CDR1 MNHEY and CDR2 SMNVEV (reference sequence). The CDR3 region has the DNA TGTGCCAGCAGTTTATCACCAGCGGGGGGCCAAGAGACCCAGTACTTC. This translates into CASSLSPAGGQETQYF.

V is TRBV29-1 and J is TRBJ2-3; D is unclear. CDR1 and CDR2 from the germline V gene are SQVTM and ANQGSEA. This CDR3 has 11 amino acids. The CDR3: CVWQITDTQYF. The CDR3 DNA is TGCGTTTGGCAGATCACAGATACGCAGTATTTT.

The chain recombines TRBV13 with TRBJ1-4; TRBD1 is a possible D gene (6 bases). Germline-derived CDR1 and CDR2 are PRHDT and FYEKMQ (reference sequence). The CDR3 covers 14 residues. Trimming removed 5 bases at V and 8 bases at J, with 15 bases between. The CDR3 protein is CASSIWGADEKLFF. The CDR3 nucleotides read TGTGCCAGCAGCATATGGGGGGCTGACGAAAAACTGTTTTTT.

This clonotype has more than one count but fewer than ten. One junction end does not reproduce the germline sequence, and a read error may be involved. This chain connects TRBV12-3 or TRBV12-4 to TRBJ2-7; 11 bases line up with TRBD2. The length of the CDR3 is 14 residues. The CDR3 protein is CASSLAGGRNEQYF. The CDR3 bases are TGTGCCAGCAGCTTAGCGGGAGGGAGAAACGAGCAGTACTTC.

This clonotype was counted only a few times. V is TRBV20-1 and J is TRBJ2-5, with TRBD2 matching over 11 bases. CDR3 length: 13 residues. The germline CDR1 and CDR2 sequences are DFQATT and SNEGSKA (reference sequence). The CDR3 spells CSPTSGSQETQYF. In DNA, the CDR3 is TGCAGCCCAACTAGCGGGAGCCAAGAGACCCAGTACTTC.

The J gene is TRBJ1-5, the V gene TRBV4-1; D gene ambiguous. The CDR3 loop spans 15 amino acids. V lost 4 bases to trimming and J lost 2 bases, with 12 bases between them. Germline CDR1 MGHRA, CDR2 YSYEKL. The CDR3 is CASSPREYGNQPQHF. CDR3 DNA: TGCGCCAGCAGCCCTAGGGAGTATGGCAATCAGCCCCAGCATTTT.

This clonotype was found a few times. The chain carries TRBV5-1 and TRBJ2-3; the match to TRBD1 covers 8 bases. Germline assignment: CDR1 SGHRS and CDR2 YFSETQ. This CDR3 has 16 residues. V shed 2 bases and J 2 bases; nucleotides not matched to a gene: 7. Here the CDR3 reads CASSFKTGADTDTQYF. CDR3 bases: TGCGCCAGCAGCTTTAAGACAGGGGCCGACACAGATACGCAGTATTTT.

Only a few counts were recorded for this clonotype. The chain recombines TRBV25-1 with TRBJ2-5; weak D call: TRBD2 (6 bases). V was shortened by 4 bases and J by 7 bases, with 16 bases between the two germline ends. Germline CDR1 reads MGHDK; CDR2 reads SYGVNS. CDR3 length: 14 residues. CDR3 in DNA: TGTGCCAGCAGTGGAGGACTAAGCGCCGGGACCCAGTACTTC. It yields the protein CASSGGLSAGTQYF.

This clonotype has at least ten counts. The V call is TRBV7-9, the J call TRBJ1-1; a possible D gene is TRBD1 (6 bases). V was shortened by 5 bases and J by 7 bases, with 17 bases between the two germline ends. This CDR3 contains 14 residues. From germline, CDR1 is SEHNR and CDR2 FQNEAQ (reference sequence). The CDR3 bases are TGTGCCAGCAGCCTCGTCTCCGGGACAATTGAAGCTTTCTTT. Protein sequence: CASSLVSGTIEAFF.

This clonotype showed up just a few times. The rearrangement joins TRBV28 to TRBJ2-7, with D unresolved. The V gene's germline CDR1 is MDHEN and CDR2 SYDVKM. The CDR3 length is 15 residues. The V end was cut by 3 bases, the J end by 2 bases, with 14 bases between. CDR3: CASSFVETGAYEQYF. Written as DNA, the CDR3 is TGTGCCAGCAGTTTCGTGGAGACGGGTGCCTACGAGCAGTACTTC.

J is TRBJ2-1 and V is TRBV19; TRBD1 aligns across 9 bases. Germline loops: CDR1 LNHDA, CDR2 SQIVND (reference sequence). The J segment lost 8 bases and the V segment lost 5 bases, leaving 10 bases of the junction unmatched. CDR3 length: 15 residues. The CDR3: CASSLRTGVGDEQFF. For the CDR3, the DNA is TGTGCCAGTAGTCTTAGGACAGGGGTAGGGGATGAGCAGTTCTTC. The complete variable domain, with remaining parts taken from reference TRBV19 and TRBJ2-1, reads DGGITQSPKYLFRKEGQNVTLSCEQNLNHDAMYWYRQDPGQGLRLIYYSQIVNDFQKGDIAEGYSVSREKKESFPLTVTSAQKNPTAFYLCASSLRTGVGDEQFFGPGTRLTVL.

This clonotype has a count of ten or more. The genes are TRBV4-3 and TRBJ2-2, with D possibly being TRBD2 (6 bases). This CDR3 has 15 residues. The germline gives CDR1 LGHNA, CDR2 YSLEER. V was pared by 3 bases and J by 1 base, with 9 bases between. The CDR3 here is CASSQIAENTGELFF. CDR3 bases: TGCGCCAGCAGCCAGATAGCGGAGAACACCGGGGAGCTGTTTTTT.

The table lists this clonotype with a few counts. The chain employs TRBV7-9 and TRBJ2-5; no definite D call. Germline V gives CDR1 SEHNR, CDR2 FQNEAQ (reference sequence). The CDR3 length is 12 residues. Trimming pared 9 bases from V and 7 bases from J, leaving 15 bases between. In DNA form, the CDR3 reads TGTGCCAGAGGAGAGCTAGGTGGGACCCAGTACTTC. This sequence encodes CARGELGGTQYF.